This T cell receptor beta chain was profiled in a study of T cells after yellow fever vaccination. MiXCR was run by TCRdb on the 5' RACE reads, yielding one entry per CDR3 protein. The repertoire holds 65,000 to 90,000 distinct CDR3 sequences, with less than 15% as singletons. J gave up 5 bases and V 5 bases, and 11 bases lay outside the gene matches. The CDR3 runs to 15 residues. V gene TRBV12-3 or TRBV12-4 combines with J gene TRBJ2-5; 7 bases line up with TRBD1. This sequence was found in a man younger than 30 who received the YFV17D yellow fever vaccine. This specimen was CD8+ T cells not binding an NS4B(214-222) dextramer, sorted from PBMCs, taken roughly 23 days after the first yellow fever vaccination. This CDR3 reads CASSGQAGHSETQYF. CDR3 nucleotide sequence: TGTGCCAGCAGTGGACAGGCAGGGCATTCGGAGACCCAGTACTTC.